This T cell receptor (beta chain) was retrieved from a study of identical twins. Many counts were recorded for this clonotype. No antigen is known for it. The CDR3 length is 17 residues. Germline V gene data show CDR1 as MNHEY and CDR2 as SVGEGT. V was pared by 6 bases and J by 0 bases, with 10 bases of the junction left unmatched. Broader study findings: Twins shared beta out-of-frame sequences in excess, but this excess was weaker. Possibly, invariant MAIT and iNKT cells partly confounded zero-insertion analyses. Not following the same donors, the study drew its conclusions from cross-sectional statistical analysis.

Template switching supplied a universal primer site; unique molecular identifiers were carried on the cDNA. TCRdb reanalysed the 5' RACE reads using MiXCR and keeps one entry per CDR3 protein. Of about 280,000 distinct CDR3 sequences in the sample, more than 6.5% were seen once. The sample also formed part of further work on yellow fever vaccine responses in identical twins.

The sequence was collected from a woman younger than 30 in good health. The chain links TRBV6-2 or TRBV6-3 to TRBJ2-3; 9 nucleotides agree with TRBD2. Sequences were obtained from memory (CD45RO+) T cells sorted from blood. This CDR3 is CASRPYSTSGSTDTQYF. CDR3 DNA sequence: TGTGCCAGCAGACCCTACAGTACTAGCGGGAGCACAGATACGCAGTATTTT.